Following are 26 T cell receptor beta chains from one sample sequenced in a study of graft-versus-host responses after intestinal transplantation. Repertoires were generated with immunoSEQ multiplex PCR, while TCRdb's copy carries only in-frame clones and drops some. Counted here are roughly 110,000 clones, 85% to 95% occurring once; the ten biggest clones make up 0.2% to 0.25%. These TCRs are of unknown antigen specificity. The specimen comprised unstimulated CD4+ T cells sorted from spleen or lymph node cells, sampled before transplant. The receptors were gathered from a human donor who was the organ donor for an intestinal transplant.

This clone was observed a single time. The V and J genes are TRBV9 and TRBJ2-6; a weak D match, TRBD2 (5 bases). CDR1 SGDLS and CDR2 YYNGEE come from the germline V gene. The CDR3 has 16 amino acids. Trimming took off 4 bases at V and 0 bases at J, with 11 bases between the two ends. The CDR3 loop is CASSQGLNSGANVLTF. CDR3 bases: TGTGCCAGCAGCCAAGGACTCAACTCTGGGGCCAACGTCCTGACTTTC.

This clone appeared once. The chain is built from TRBV29-1 and TRBJ2-2; maybe TRBD2 (6 bases). Germline V lookup: CDR1 SQVTM, CDR2 ANQGSEA. This CDR3 contains 15 residues. With 7 bases removed from V and 7 bases from J, the gap between germline ends came to 22 bases. The chain's CDR3 is CSGYEAGKTDGELFF. CDR3 sequence (DNA): TGCAGCGGGTACGAGGCGGGAAAGACTGACGGGGAGCTGTTTTTT.

The gene calls are TRBV6-5 and TRBJ1-5, with D unclear. Between the trimmed V and J ends, which lost 5 bases and 0 bases, there was a span of 5 bases. CDR1 is MNHEY, CDR2 SVGAGI, per germline. This CDR3 spans 13 amino acids. Here the CDR3 reads CASSEHSNQPQHF. The CDR3 coding sequence is TGTGCCAGCAGTGAACATAGCAATCAGCCCCAGCATTTT.

This chain uses TRBV7-2 with TRBJ2-5, with a tentative D call TRBD1 (6 bases). The CDR3 sequence is 15 residues long. CDR1 and CDR2 from the germline V gene are SGHTA and FQGNSA. The ends were cut back, 3 bases at V and 2 bases at J, with 13 bases in the middle. This CDR3 reads CASSFFGQKQETQYF. The CDR3 DNA follows: TGTGCCAGCAGCTTTTTCGGACAGAAACAAGAGACCCAGTACTTC.

This clone came up once. This sequence joins TRBV11-3 and TRBJ2-3, with 8 bases fitting TRBD1. CDR1 and CDR2 (germline): SGHNT, YENEEA. V was clipped by 4 bases and J by 1 base; unmatched bases: 1. The CDR3 spans 14 residues. The CDR3 loop is CASSSGQGTDTQYF. Written as DNA, the CDR3 is TGTGCCAGCAGCTCGGGACAGGGCACAGATACGCAGTATTTT.

The V call is TRBV4-1, the J call TRBJ2-5; 9 nucleotides align to TRBD2. J lost 11 bases, V lost 1 base, and 17 bases had no gene match. Germline loops: CDR1 MGHRA, CDR2 YSYEKL. The CDR3 runs 17 residues. In DNA, the CDR3 is TGCGCCAGCAGCCAAGTAGCAGGCGGCGGGAGGGCCGGAGAGCAGTACTTC. Its translation is CASSQVAGGGRAGEQYF.

V usage is TRBV5-4 and J usage is TRBJ2-3, with 12 bases lining up with TRBD2. The CDR3 extends over 14 amino acids. Germline V lookup: CDR1 SGHNT, CDR2 YYREEE (reference sequence). The V and J ends lost 4 bases and 5 bases, in that order; junction bases with no gene match: 2. CDR3 sequence reads: CASSKGLAGDTQYF. As DNA, the CDR3 is TGTGCCAGCAGCAAGGGACTAGCGGGAGATACGCAGTATTTT.

The chain uses TRBV6-1 and TRBJ1-5; D is ambiguous. CDR3 length: 14 residues. V was clipped by 5 bases and J by 1 base, with 9 bases between them. The germline gives CDR1 MNHNS, CDR2 SASEGT. DNA for the CDR3: TGTGCCAGCAGTTTTTCGGCCAGCAATCAGCCCCAGCATTTT. Residues: CASSFSASNQPQHF.

The sample holds one count of this clone. The chain employs TRBV4-3 and TRBJ2-1, with TRBD1 matching over 7 bases. Germline trimming cut 0 bases from V and 5 bases from J; bases unmatched to any gene: 4. Germline V gives CDR1 LGHNA, CDR2 YSLEER. The CDR3 loop spans 15 amino acids. CDR3 coding DNA: TGCGCCAGCAGCCAAGATCCCGACAGGGACAATGAGCAGTTCTTC. It specifies CASSQDPDRDNEQFF.

The chain couples TRBV6-5 to TRBJ2-7; D might be TRBD1 or TRBD2, each matching 5 bases. The CDR3 length is 14 residues. V lost 5 bases and J 2 bases, leaving 13 bases between the germline ends. Germline lookup yields CDR1 MNHEY and CDR2 SVGAGI. CDR3 sequence reads: CASSEGPTTYEQYF. The CDR3, as DNA: TGTGCCAGCAGTGAGGGGCCCACTACCTACGAGCAGTACTTC.

Notes on this clone: At one end, the junction sequence differs from germline, possibly due to a read error. The chain recombines TRBV7-8 with TRBJ1-2, with a possible D match to TRBD1 (6 bases). Germline V CDR1 and CDR2: SGHVS, FQNEAQ. This CDR3 is built from 13 residues. CDR3 sequence reads: CASSLEGGGGYTF. The DNA of the CDR3 is TGTGCCAGCAGTTTAGAAGGGGGAGGGGGCTACACCTTC.

CDR3 residues: CASSFSVNQPQHF. In DNA, the CDR3 is TGTGCCAGCAGTTTTTCGGTTAATCAGCCCCAGCATTTT. The chain carries TRBV28 and TRBJ1-5; D gene uncertain. V lost 3 bases and J lost 4, with 7 bases in between. Germline CDR1 reads MDHEN; CDR2 reads SYDVKM. This CDR3 contains 13 residues.

The chain has TRBV29-1 and TRBJ1-1; D not resolved. The CDR3 length is 14 residues. The V end lost 5 bases, the J end lost 5 bases, and 18 bases lay between the germline ends. Germline V gene sequence: CDR1 SQVTM, CDR2 ANQGSEA. The CDR3 loop reads CSVRELGALTEAFF. As DNA, the CDR3 is TGCAGCGTTAGGGAGCTGGGCGCGCTAACTGAAGCTTTCTTT.

The chain joins TRBV6-1 to TRBJ2-1, with D maybe TRBD1 (6 bases). Trimming left V 5 bases short and J 6 bases short, with 8 bases between. Germline V CDR1 and CDR2: MNHNS, SASEGT. This CDR3 is built from 12 residues. The CDR3 here is CASSSRGNEQFF. The CDR3 coding sequence is TGTGCCAGCAGTTCCAGGGGCAATGAGCAGTTCTTC.

The J gene is TRBJ2-7, the V gene TRBV19; 11 bases align to TRBD2. The CDR3 has 17 amino acids. Per the germline V gene, CDR1 is LNHDA and CDR2 is SQIVND (reference sequence). V lost 5 bases to trimming and J lost 0 bases; unmatched junction nucleotides: 9. CDR3 sequence reads: CASSHSKGTSGSYEQYF. The CDR3 nucleotides read TGTGCCAGTAGTCATTCTAAAGGGACTAGCGGCTCCTACGAGCAGTACTTC.

The gene calls are TRBV27 and TRBJ1-2, with 7 bases aligning to TRBD1. The CDR3 extends over 13 amino acids. With 7 bases clipped from V and 6 bases from J, the junction kept 8 bases outside the gene matches. In germline, CDR1 is MNHEY, CDR2 SMNVEV (reference sequence). The CDR3 nucleotides read TGTGCCAGCACAAACAGGGGTTGGCATGGCTACACCTTC. Translated, it gives CASTNRGWHGYTF.

The chain employs TRBV5-1 and TRBJ2-5, with TRBD1 as a possible D gene (5 bases). CDR3 length: 13 residues. Trimming cost V 2 bases and J 2 bases, with 7 bases left between them. Germline V CDR1 and CDR2: SGHRS, YFSETQ. The DNA for the CDR3 is TGCGCCAGCAGCTTCGACAGTCAAGAGACCCAGTACTTC. Residues: CASSFDSQETQYF.

The rearrangement joins TRBV6-1 to TRBJ2-2, with 9 bases matching TRBD2. Trimming cost V 5 bases and J 8 bases; bases outside gene matches: 3. The CDR3 is 13 amino acids. CDR1 and CDR2 (germline): MNHNS, SASEGT. This CDR3 is CASSRGLAGELFF. For the CDR3, the DNA is TGTGCCAGCAGTCGCGGACTAGCGGGGGAGCTGTTTTTT.

The V and J genes are TRBV6-5 and TRBJ2-1; 10 bases line up with TRBD1. J lost 4 bases, V lost 6 bases, and 0 bases had no gene match. The CDR3 is 13 amino acids. CDR1 and CDR2 from the germline V gene are MNHEY and SVGAGI. The CDR3: CASRDRGYNEQFF. The CDR3 coding sequence is TGTGCCAGCAGGGACAGGGGGTACAATGAGCAGTTCTTC.

The genes are TRBV19 and TRBJ2-1; D call uncertain. The germline gives CDR1 LNHDA, CDR2 SQIVND (reference sequence). The CDR3 is made up of 13 amino acids. Between the trimmed V and J ends, which lost 7 bases and 0 bases, there was a span of 7 bases. The CDR3 bases are TGTGCCAGTAACCGGGTCTCCTACAATGAGCAGTTCTTC. It encodes CASNRVSYNEQFF.

The rearrangement uses TRBV5-8 and TRBJ1-2; D uncertain. The V and J ends lost 5 bases and 8 bases respectively, with 16 bases between them. This CDR3 is built from 13 residues. The V gene's germline CDR1 is SGHTS and CDR2 YDEGEE. This CDR3 is CASSPDALWGYTF. In DNA form, the CDR3 reads TGTGCCAGCAGTCCGGACGCCCTATGGGGCTACACCTTC.

The gene calls are TRBV28 and TRBJ1-4, with TRBD1 matching over 7 bases. This CDR3 region has 15 residues. Germline V gives CDR1 MDHEN, CDR2 SYDVKM. With 5 bases clipped from V and 6 bases from J, the junction kept 9 bases outside the gene matches. For the CDR3, the DNA is TGTGCCAGCAGTGAATGGACAGGCGGGGATGAAAAACTGTTTTTT. Its translation is CASSEWTGGDEKLFF.

J is TRBJ2-5 and V is TRBV5-1; the D is unclear. Trimming pared 5 bases from V and 1 base from J, leaving 15 bases between. The germline V gene has CDR1 SGHRS and CDR2 YFSETQ. The length of the CDR3 is 15 residues. CDR3 loop: CASRAWFSSQETQYF. The CDR3 nucleotides are TGCGCCAGCAGGGCCTGGTTCAGTTCCCAAGAGACCCAGTACTTC.

The rearrangement joins TRBV19 to TRBJ2-1; 8 bases are a match to TRBD2. J lost 0 bases, V lost 5 bases, and 6 bases had no gene match. Germline loops: CDR1 LNHDA, CDR2 SQIVND (reference sequence). The CDR3 extends over 16 amino acids. The CDR3 here is CASSAPSGRSYNEQFF. DNA of the CDR3: TGTGCCAGTAGTGCCCCTAGCGGGCGCTCCTACAATGAGCAGTTCTTC.

The chain recombines TRBV5-1 with TRBJ1-1; D not resolved. V was cut by 4 bases and J by 1 base, with 8 bases left in between. The CDR3 has 13 residues. CDR1 is SGHRS, CDR2 YFSETQ, per germline. The CDR3, as DNA: TGCGCCAGCAGCCCCGACGGGAACACTGAAGCTTTCTTT. This codes for CASSPDGNTEAFF.

The chain couples TRBV6-6 to TRBJ2-3, with TRBD2 identical over 7 bases. In germline, CDR1 is MNHNY, CDR2 SVGAGI (reference sequence). The CDR3 totals 15 residues. Trimming at V came to 6 bases and at J to 4 bases, leaving 10 bases not matched to a gene. CDR3 region: CASRRAGRGADTQYF. DNA of the CDR3: TGTGCCAGCAGACGAGCGGGAAGAGGAGCAGATACGCAGTATTTT.